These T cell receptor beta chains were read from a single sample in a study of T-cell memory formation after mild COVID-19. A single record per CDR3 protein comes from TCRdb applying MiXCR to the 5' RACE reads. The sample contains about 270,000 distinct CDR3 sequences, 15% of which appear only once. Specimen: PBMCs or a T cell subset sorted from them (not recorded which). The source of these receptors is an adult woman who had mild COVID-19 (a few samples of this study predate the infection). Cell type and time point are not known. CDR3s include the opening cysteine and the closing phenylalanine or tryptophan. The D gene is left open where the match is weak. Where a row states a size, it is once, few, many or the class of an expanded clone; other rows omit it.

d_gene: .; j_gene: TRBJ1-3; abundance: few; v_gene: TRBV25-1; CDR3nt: TGTGCCAGCAGGGATTCTAGCTCTGGAAACACCATATATTTT; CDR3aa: CASRDSSSGNTIYF
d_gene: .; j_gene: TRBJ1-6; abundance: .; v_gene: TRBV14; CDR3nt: TGTGCCAGCAGCCCCGGGACTTATAATTCACCCCTCCACTTT; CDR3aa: CASSPGTYNSPLHF
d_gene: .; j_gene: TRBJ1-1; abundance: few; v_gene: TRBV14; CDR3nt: TGTGCCAGCAGCCGAGGGACGTTCTCGAACACTGAAGCTTTCTTT; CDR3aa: CASSRGTFSNTEAFF
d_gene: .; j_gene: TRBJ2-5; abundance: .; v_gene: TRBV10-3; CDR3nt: TGTGCCATCAGTGATGGTGGAGGGGGGCTGTACCAAGAGACCCAGTACTTC; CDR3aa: CAISDGGGGLYQETQYF
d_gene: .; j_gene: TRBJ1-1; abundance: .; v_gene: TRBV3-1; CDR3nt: TGTGCCAGCAGCTCAGATGGGGGGGGACGCACTGAAGCTTTCTTT; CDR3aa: CASSSDGGGRTEAFF
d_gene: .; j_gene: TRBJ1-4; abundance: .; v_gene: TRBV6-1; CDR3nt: TGTGCCAGCAGTGACCAGGTCGGAACTAATGAAAAACTGTTTTTT; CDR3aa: CASSDQVGTNEKLFF
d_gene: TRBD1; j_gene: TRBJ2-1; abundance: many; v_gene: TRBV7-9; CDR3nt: TGTGCCAGCAGATCCCGGGTCAGGGACAGGGAAGACAATGAGCAGTTCTTC; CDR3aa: CASRSRVRDREDNEQFF
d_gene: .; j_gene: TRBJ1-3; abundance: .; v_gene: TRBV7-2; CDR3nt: TGTGCCAGCAGCTTAGGGGCCTTCGGGTCTGGAAACACCATATATTTT; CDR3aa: CASSLGAFGSGNTIYF
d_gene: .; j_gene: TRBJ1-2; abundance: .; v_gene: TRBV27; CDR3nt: TGTGCCAGCAGTCCCACAGGCGTAGGGGGAGGGGGCTACACCTTC; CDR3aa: CASSPTGVGGGGYTF
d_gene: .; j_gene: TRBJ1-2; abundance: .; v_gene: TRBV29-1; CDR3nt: TGCAGCGTTGACAGGGAGGACTATGGCTACACCTTC; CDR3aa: CSVDREDYGYTF
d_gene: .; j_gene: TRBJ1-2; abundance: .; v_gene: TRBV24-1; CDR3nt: TGTGCCACCAGTGATGGGGCAGGCGAATTTTTCAACTATGGCTACACCTTC; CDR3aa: CATSDGAGEFFNYGYTF
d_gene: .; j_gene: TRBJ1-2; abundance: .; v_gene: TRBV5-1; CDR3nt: TGCGCCAGCAGGACGGACAGCATCGGTCGGGGCTACACCTTC; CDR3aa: CASRTDSIGRGYTF
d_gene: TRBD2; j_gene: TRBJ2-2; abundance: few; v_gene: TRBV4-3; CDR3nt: TGCGCCAGCAGCATAGGTAGCGGGAGTGCCGGGGAGCTGTTTTTT; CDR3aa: CASSIGSGSAGELFF
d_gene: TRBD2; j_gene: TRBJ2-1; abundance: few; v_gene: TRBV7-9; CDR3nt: TGTGCCAGCAGCTTTCGACTAGCGGTATACAATGAGCAGTTCTTC; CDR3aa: CASSFRLAVYNEQFF
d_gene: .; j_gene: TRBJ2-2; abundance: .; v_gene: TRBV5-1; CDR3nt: TGCGCCAGCAGCAAGACCCAGGGGAACACCGGGGAGCTGTTTTTT; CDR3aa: CASSKTQGNTGELFF
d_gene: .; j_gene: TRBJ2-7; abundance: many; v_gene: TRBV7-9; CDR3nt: TGTGCCAGCGAGGCGGTCTCCTACGAGCAGTACTTC; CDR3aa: CASEAVSYEQYF
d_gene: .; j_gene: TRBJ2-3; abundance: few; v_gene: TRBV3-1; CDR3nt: TGTGCCAGCAGCTTCCCGGGGGTTTCAGGGACAGATACGCAGTATTTT; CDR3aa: CASSFPGVSGTDTQYF
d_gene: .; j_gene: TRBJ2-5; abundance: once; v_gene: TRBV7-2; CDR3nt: TGTGCCAGCACCTCAACTGGGACCCAGTACTTC; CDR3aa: CASTSTGTQYF
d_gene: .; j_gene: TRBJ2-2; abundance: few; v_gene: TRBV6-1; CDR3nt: TGTGCCAGCAGCCCTAGACTAGGCGTCACCGGGGAGCTGTTTTTT; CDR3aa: CASSPRLGVTGELFF
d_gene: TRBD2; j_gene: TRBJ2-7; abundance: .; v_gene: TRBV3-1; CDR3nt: TGTGCCAGCAGTAAGACTAGCGGGGGTTCCTACGAGCAGTACTTC; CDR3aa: CASSKTSGGSYEQYF
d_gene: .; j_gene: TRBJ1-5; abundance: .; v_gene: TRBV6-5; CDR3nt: TGTGCCAGCAGTTACAGGGGAGGCAATCAGCCCCAGCATTTT; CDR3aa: CASSYRGGNQPQHF
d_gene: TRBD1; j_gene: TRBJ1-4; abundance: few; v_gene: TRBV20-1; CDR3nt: TGCAGTGCTACCAGGGCACAGGGGGCAGGAGAAAAACTGTTTTTT; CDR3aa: CSATRAQGAGEKLFF
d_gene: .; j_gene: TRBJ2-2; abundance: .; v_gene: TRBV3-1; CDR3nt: TGTGCCAGCAGCCAAGAGGTATGGGTCGGCGGGGAGCTGTTTTTT; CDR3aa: CASSQEVWVGGELFF
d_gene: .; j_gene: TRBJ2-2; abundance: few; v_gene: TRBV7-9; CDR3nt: TGTGCCAGCACCGGGGCGAACACCGGGGAGCTGTTTTTT; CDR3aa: CASTGANTGELFF
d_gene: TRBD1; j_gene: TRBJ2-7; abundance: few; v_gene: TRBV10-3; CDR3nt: TGTGCCATCAGAGGGGGCGCCTCCTACGAGCAGTACTTC; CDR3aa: CAIRGGASYEQYF
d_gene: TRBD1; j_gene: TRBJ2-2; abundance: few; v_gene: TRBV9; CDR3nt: TGTGCCAGCAGCAAACAGGGGGCGTGGGGGACCGGGGAGCTGTTTTTT; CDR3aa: CASSKQGAWGTGELFF
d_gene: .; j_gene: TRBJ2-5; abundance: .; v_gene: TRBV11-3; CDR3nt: TGTGCCAGCAGCTTTAGGGGAAGCGAGACCCAGTACTTC; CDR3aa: CASSFRGSETQYF
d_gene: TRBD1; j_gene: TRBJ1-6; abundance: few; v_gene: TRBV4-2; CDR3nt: TGTGCCAGCAGCCAAGACGAGACAGGGGGCTCCTTTGCGGCACCCCTCCACTTT; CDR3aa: CASSQDETGGSFAAPLHF
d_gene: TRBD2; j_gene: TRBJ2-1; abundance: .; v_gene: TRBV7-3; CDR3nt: TGTGCCAGCAGCCCAGGGGCGGGGGGGCGCTTCAATGAGCAGTTCTTC; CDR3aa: CASSPGAGGRFNEQFF
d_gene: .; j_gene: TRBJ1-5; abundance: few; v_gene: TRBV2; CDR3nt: TGTGCCAGCAGTGAAATGATAACTCCCAATCAGCCCCAGCATTTT; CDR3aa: CASSEMITPNQPQHF